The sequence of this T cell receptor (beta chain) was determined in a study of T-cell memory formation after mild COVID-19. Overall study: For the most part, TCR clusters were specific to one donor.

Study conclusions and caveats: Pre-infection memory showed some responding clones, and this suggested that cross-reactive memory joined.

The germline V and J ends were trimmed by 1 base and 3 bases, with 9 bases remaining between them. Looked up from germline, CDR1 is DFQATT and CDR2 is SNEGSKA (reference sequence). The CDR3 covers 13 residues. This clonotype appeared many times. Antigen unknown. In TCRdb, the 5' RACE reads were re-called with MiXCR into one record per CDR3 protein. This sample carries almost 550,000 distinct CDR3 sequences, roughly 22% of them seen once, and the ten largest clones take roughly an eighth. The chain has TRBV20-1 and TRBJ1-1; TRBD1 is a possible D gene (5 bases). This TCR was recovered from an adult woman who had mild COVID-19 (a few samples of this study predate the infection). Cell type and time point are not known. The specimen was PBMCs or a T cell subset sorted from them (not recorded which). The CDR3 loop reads CSARGGGDTEAFF. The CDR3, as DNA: TGCAGTGCTAGAGGAGGAGGGGACACTGAAGCTTTCTTT.